The 26 T cell receptor beta chains below come from one sample, sequenced in a study of CD8+CD57+ T cells in acquired aplastic anemia. For sequencing, patients were chosen who had shown expansion of CD8+CD57+ cells by flow cytometry. For CDR3 and TCR beta VDJ profiling, genomic DNA was the template used. TCRdb analysed the reads with MiXCR anew, one entry per CDR3 protein. Found here are roughly 100,000 distinct CDR3 sequences, approximately 73% of them singletons; the top ten hold 55% to 65%. Sequenced: sorted CD4+, CD8+, or CD8+CD57+ T cells (not recorded which) from PBMCs. These receptors were obtained from a human donor with aplastic anemia.

In its sample, this clonotype was seen a few times. V gene TRBV20-1 combines with J gene TRBJ2-7, with 14 positions matching TRBD2. V was clipped by 3 bases and J by 4 bases; unmatched bases: 5. Germline values: CDR1 DFQATT, CDR2 SNEGSKA (reference sequence). The CDR3 runs 15 residues. The CDR3 DNA sequence: TGCAGTGCTAGGGGACTAGCGGGAGTTCCTTACGAGCAGTACTTC. Translated: CSARGLAGVPYEQYF.

This chain links TRBV10-3 with TRBJ2-7; D gene uncertain. V shed 10 bases and J shed 2 bases, with 18 bases lying between them. Germline V gene sequence: CDR1 ENHRY, CDR2 SYGVKD. This CDR3 comprises 14 residues. The CDR3 region is CATASTGETYEQYF. The CDR3, as DNA: TGTGCCACCGCCTCAACGGGCGAAACCTACGAGCAGTACTTC.

The V gene is TRBV2, the J gene TRBJ2-7; D uncertain. Germline CDR1 SNHLY, CDR2 FYNNEI. The CDR3 totals 13 residues. V was cut by 5 bases and J by 5 bases, with 13 bases left in between. The CDR3 here is CASSYPDGNEQYF. CDR3 bases: TGTGCCAGCAGTTATCCGGACGGTAACGAGCAGTACTTC.

Of note for this clonotype: An end of the junction differs from the germline gene, which may be a read error. The chain links TRBV7-9 to TRBJ1-6; D is undetermined. Germline V gene data show CDR1 as SEHNR and CDR2 as FQNEAQ (reference sequence). CDR3 length: 14 residues. CDR3 coding DNA: TGTGCCAGCAGCTTGGAACGGGTTAATTCAGCCCTCCACTTT. Protein: CASSLERVNSALHF. The complete variable domain, with remaining parts taken from reference TRBV7-9 and TRBJ1-6, reads DTGVSQNPRHKITKRGQNVTFRCDPISEHNRLYWYRQTLGQGPEFLTYFQNEAQLEKSRLLSDRFSAERPKGSFSTLEIQRTEQGDSAMYLCASSLERVNSALHFGNGTRLTVT.

This clonotype came up many times. The gene calls are TRBV7-9 and TRBJ2-1; 7 bases line up with TRBD2. V lost 1 base and J lost 4; bases outside the gene matches: 4. Germline V lookup: CDR1 SEHNR, CDR2 FQNEAQ (reference sequence). The CDR3 sequence is 15 residues long. The CDR3 reads CASSLGTSDYNEQFF. Written as DNA, the CDR3 is TGTGCCAGCAGCTTAGGTACTAGCGATTACAATGAGCAGTTCTTC.

This chain connects TRBV20-1 to TRBJ1-6; possibly TRBD1 for D (6 bases). Trimming cost V 2 bases and J 5 bases, with 16 bases left between them. Germline CDR1 and CDR2: DFQATT and SNEGSKA (reference sequence). CDR3 length: 16 amino acids. CDR3 loop: CSARSHRERDNSPLHF. CDR3 in DNA: TGCAGTGCTAGATCACACAGGGAGAGGGATAATTCACCCCTCCACTTT.

This chain connects TRBV7-6 to TRBJ2-7; maybe TRBD2 (5 bases). Germline-derived CDR1 and CDR2 are SGHVS and FNYEAQ. V gave up 2 bases and J gave up 3 bases, with 8 bases separating them. This CDR3 is built from 13 residues. CDR3 amino acids: CASSLYEGYEQYF. The CDR3 DNA sequence: TGTGCCAGCAGCTTATACGAGGGCTACGAGCAGTACTTC.

This clonotype was seen once. CDR3 DNA: TGTGCCAGCAGCTGGTTAGGCGGGGGGGCCGATACGCAGTATTTT. It codes for CASSWLGGGADTQYF. The chain uses TRBV2 and TRBJ2-3, with 9 bases that match TRBD2. CDR3 size: 15 residues. V dropped 6 bases and J dropped 6; count of bases not matched to a gene: 10. Germline V CDR1 and CDR2: SNHLY, FYNNEI. Full variable domain (remainder filled in from reference TRBV2 and TRBJ2-3): EPEVTQTPSHQVTQMGQEVILRCVPISNHLYFYWYRQILGQKVEFLVSFYNNEISEKSEIFDDQFSVERPDGSNFTLKIRSTKLEDSAMYFCASSWLGGGADTQYFGPGTRLTVL.

The J gene is TRBJ2-1, the V gene TRBV29-1; D unresolved. CDR3 size: 11 residues. CDR1 is SQVTM, CDR2 ANQGSEA, per germline. V dropped 5 bases and J dropped 4 bases, with 6 bases sitting between them. The CDR3 DNA sequence: TGCAGCGTTCGGCTATACAATGAGCAGTTCTTC. As protein: CSVRLYNEQFF.

This clonotype has more than one count but fewer than ten. This sequence joins TRBV20-1 and TRBJ2-3, with 9 bases lining up with TRBD1. V shed 1 base, J shed 2 bases, and the junction held 16 bases outside the gene matches. The CDR3 covers 19 residues. Germline values: CDR1 DFQATT, CDR2 SNEGSKA (reference sequence). The chain's CDR3 is CSARAIAPGQGMVTDTQYF. The CDR3 DNA reads TGCAGTGCTAGAGCAATCGCGCCGGGACAGGGAATGGTCACAGATACGCAGTATTTT.

This rearrangement joins TRBV29-1 to TRBJ2-3; 8 bases fit TRBD1. V gave up 0 bases and J gave up 2 bases; unmatched junction bases: 7. This CDR3 spans 16 amino acids. Germline V lookup: CDR1 SQVTM, CDR2 ANQGSEA. CDR3 sequence reads: CSVEDSRDRSTDTQYF. CDR3 DNA: TGCAGCGTTGAAGATTCAAGGGACAGGTCCACAGATACGCAGTATTTT.

The chain combines TRBV7-6 with TRBJ1-6; TRBD1 might be the D (6 bases). The CDR3 is 15 residues long. Per germline, CDR1 SGHVS and CDR2 FNYEAQ. V lost 1 base and J lost 7, with 11 bases in between. In DNA, the CDR3 is TGTGCCAGCAGCTTAGATCAGGGGACAAATTCACCCCTCCACTTT. Its translation is CASSLDQGTNSPLHF.

The chain is built from TRBV10-1 and TRBJ1-1, with D unclear. Trimming pared 2 bases from V and 0 bases from J, leaving 10 bases between. CDR3 length: 15 residues. Per the germline V gene, CDR1 is WNHNN and CDR2 is SYGVQD (reference sequence). This CDR3 reads CASSETGRMNTEAFF. In DNA, the CDR3 is TGCGCCAGCAGTGAGACGGGCCGAATGAACACTGAAGCTTTCTTT.

The chain employs TRBV24-1 and TRBJ2-5; D gene unclear. V was trimmed by 3 bases and J by 5 bases, leaving 9 bases between them. The germline gives CDR1 KGHDR, CDR2 SFDVKD. The CDR3 length is 13 residues. The CDR3 nucleotides read TGTGCCACCAGTGATGCCGCCCTCGAGACCCAGTACTTC. It translates to CATSDAALETQYF.

The chain is built from TRBV5-1 and TRBJ2-2, with D uncertain. Trimming removed 0 bases at V and 0 bases at J, with 9 bases between. Germline loops: CDR1 SGHRS, CDR2 YFSETQ. This CDR3 spans 16 amino acids. The CDR3 DNA reads TGCGCCAGCAGCTTGGCCGGCAGCCCGAACACCGGGGAGCTGTTTTTT. It translates to CASSLAGSPNTGELFF.

The CDR3 sequence is CSAPRGRPYNEQFF. In DNA form, the CDR3 reads TGCAGTGCTCCGAGAGGGCGCCCCTACAATGAGCAGTTCTTC. The chain carries TRBV20-1 and TRBJ2-1; weak D call: TRBD2 (5 bases). V lost 5 bases and J 2 bases, leaving 13 bases between the germline ends. In germline, CDR1 is DFQATT, CDR2 SNEGSKA (reference sequence). The CDR3 spans 14 residues.

The table lists this clonotype with a few counts. The gene calls are TRBV29-1 and TRBJ1-1, with D possibly matching TRBD1 (6 bases). Trimming removed 3 bases at V and 4 bases at J, with 12 bases between. The germline CDR1 and CDR2 sequences are SQVTM and ANQGSEA. This CDR3 is 13 amino acids long. CDR3 nucleotide sequence: TGCAGCGTTGAGCGGGGGCGCGGCACTGAAGCTTTCTTT. Amino acids: CSVERGRGTEAFF.

The genes are TRBV2 and TRBJ2-7, with D unclear. This CDR3 contains 13 residues. V lost 5 bases and J 4 bases, leaving 12 bases between the germline ends. The germline gives CDR1 SNHLY, CDR2 FYNNEI. The CDR3 nucleotides read TGTGCCAGCAGTTTATCCCTGGGATACGAGCAGTACTTC. Translating gives CASSLSLGYEQYF.

This clonotype occurred once. The chain recombines TRBV10-3 with TRBJ2-7, with 9 positions matching TRBD1. The CDR3 totals 16 residues. Germline V gene data show CDR1 as ENHRY and CDR2 as SYGVKD. Unmatched junction bases numbered 10, after V lost 2 bases and J lost 5 bases. CDR3 sequence: CAISETSGTGLHEQYF. The CDR3, as DNA: TGTGCCATCAGTGAGACTTCCGGGACAGGGTTACACGAGCAGTACTTC.

This clonotype showed up just a few times. This rearrangement joins TRBV24-1 to TRBJ2-3, with 7 bases aligning to TRBD1. CDR1 is KGHDR and CDR2 is SFDVKD in the germline V gene. After removal of 4 bases from V and 2 bases from J, the junction contained 5 bases not matched to a gene. This CDR3 is 15 amino acids long. CDR3 region: CATSDMGQSTDTQYF. The CDR3 region has the DNA TGTGCCACCAGTGACATGGGACAGTCCACAGATACGCAGTATTTT.

A remark on this clonotype: At one of its ends the junction is not consistent with the germline gene, which may arise from a read error. V and J are TRBV10-3 and TRBJ2-1, with D uncertain. Germline CDR1 ENHRY, CDR2 SYGVKD. The CDR3 contains 13 residues. CDR3 sequence: CAISATAYNEQLF. CDR3 DNA: TGTGCCATCTCTGCCACCGCCTACAATGAGCAGCTCTTC.

This clonotype was detected many times. This chain links TRBV29-1 with TRBJ1-1, with 8 bases matching TRBD1. The CDR3 covers 13 residues. The germline gives CDR1 SQVTM, CDR2 ANQGSEA. V shed 7 bases and J 3 bases; nucleotides not matched to a gene: 7. CDR3 sequence reads: CSGQGADDTEAFF. CDR3 nucleotides: TGCAGCGGTCAGGGGGCAGATGACACTGAAGCTTTCTTT.

This rearrangement joins TRBV25-1 to TRBJ2-5, with 7 nucleotides matching TRBD1. Losses at the gene ends were 9 bases for V and 0 bases for J; bases not matched to a gene: 10. The CDR3 covers 15 residues. The V gene's germline CDR1 is MGHDK and CDR2 SYGVNS. In DNA form, the CDR3 reads TGTGCCAGTTCTCCGGGACAGTTGTACCAAGAGACCCAGTACTTC. The encoded protein is CASSPGQLYQETQYF. The complete variable domain, with remaining parts taken from reference TRBV25-1 and TRBJ2-5, reads EADIYQTPRYLVIGTGKKITLECSQTMGHDKMYWYQQDPGMELHLIHYSYGVNSTEKGDLSSESTVSRIRTEHFPLTLESARPSHTSQYLCASSPGQLYQETQYFGPGTRLLVL.

The CDR3 reads CASSIYRASGNTIYF. Here the CDR3 DNA reads TGTGCCAGCAGCATATACCGGGCCTCTGGAAACACCATATATTTT. V gene TRBV7-2 combines with J gene TRBJ1-3; D gene uncertain. CDR1 SGHTA and CDR2 FQGNSA come from the germline V gene. The V end was cut by 5 bases, the J end by 0 bases, with 11 bases between. This CDR3 has 15 amino acids.

The rearrangement uses TRBV20-1 and TRBJ2-4, with D possibly being TRBD1 or TRBD2 (5 bases each). V was shortened by 6 bases and J by 0 bases, with 12 bases between the two germline ends. The length of the CDR3 is 14 residues. Germline assignment: CDR1 DFQATT and CDR2 SNEGSKA (reference sequence). The CDR3 bases are TGCAGTGCCGGGACGGACCTAGCCAAAAACATTCAGTACTTC. It encodes CSAGTDLAKNIQYF.

This clonotype was observed a few times. The chain uses TRBV7-9 and TRBJ2-3; no clear D. The germline V and J ends were trimmed by 5 bases and 0 bases, with 3 bases remaining between them. This CDR3 comprises 12 residues. Germline V gene lookup returns CDR1 SEHNR and CDR2 FQNEAQ (reference sequence). The CDR3 spells CASSISTDTQYF. CDR3 nucleotide sequence: TGTGCCAGCAGCATCAGCACAGATACGCAGTATTTT.